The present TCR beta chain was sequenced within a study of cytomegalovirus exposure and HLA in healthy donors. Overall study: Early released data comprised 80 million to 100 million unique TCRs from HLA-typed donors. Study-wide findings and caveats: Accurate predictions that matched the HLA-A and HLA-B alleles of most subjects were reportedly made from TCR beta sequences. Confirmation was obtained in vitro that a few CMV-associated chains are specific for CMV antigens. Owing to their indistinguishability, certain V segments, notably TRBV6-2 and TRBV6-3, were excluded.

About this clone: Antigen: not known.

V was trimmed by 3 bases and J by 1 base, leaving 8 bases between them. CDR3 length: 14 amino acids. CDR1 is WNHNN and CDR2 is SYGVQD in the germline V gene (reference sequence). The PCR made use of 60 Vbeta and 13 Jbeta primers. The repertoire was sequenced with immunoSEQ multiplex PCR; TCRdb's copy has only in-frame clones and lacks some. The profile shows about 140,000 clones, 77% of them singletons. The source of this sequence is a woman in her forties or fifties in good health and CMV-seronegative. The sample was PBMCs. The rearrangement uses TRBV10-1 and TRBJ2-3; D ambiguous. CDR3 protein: CASSDLTGTDTQYF. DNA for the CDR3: TGCGCCAGCAGTGACCTAACAGGCACAGATACGCAGTATTTT.